The clone carrying this T cell receptor (beta chain) has just a few counts. Its antigen is still unknown. The authors ran a second PCR of roughly 6 to 12 cycles using a sample-barcoded 5' primer and a J-beta primer mix. TCRdb ran MiXCR on the 5' RACE reads and lists one entry per CDR3 protein. The table shows around 1,000,000 distinct CDR3 sequences, with almost 25% occurring only once. Healthy Caucasian individuals from Russia aged about 6 to 95 served as donors. Every donor gave around 10 milliliters of peripheral blood. Total RNA was extracted at no less than 6 micrograms per sample. CDR3 length equals 11 residues. Trimming removed 7 bases at V and 0 bases at J, with 3 bases between. This specimen belongs to a study of blood T cells in healthy people across ages. General study findings and limits: Diversity of TCR beta per million T cells declined in a roughly linear way with age.

This sample was also put to use in a study of T cells of mothers and their children.

The origin of this receptor is a girl between 2 and 10 years old in good health. Material for sequencing was blood. The V call is TRBV12-3 or TRBV12-4, the J call TRBJ1-1, with D uncertain. As DNA, the CDR3 is TGTGCCAGCACCGTGAACACTGAAGCTTTCTTT. As protein: CASTVNTEAFF.